This TCR beta chain was identified during a study of T cells in narcolepsy. Profiling relied on immunoSEQ multiplex PCR, and the TCRdb table lists in-frame clones only, not all of them. The sample holds some 30,000 clones, 84% seen once. The germline CDR1 and CDR2 sequences are SEHNR and FQNEAQ (reference sequence). The V and J ends lost 6 bases and 5 bases respectively, with 13 bases between them. The CDR3 consists of 14 residues. The sequence came from a human donor with narcolepsy. J is TRBJ2-2 and V is TRBV7-9, with a possible D match to TRBD1 (8 bases). Sequencing was carried out using CD45RA- memory CD4+ T cells from PBMCs. The CDR3 nucleotides read TGTGCCAGCAGTCAACAGGGGGGGACCGGGGAGCTGTTTTTT. Amino acid sequence: CASSQQGGTGELFF.